These 11 T cell receptor beta chains share one sample of origin, sequenced in a study of T cell responses to AZD1222 COVID-19 vaccine. Clones were sequenced by immunoSEQ multiplex PCR, and TCRdb holds only the in-frame ones, with some missing. Of roughly 150,000 clones detected, around 92% appear once; the ten largest clones hold around 1.3%. This sample comprised peripheral blood, obtained on day 0 of AZD1222 vaccination. The source is an adult in good health.

This clone was detected once. The chain recombines TRBV11-1 with TRBJ2-7; weak D call: TRBD2 (6 bases). Germline-derived CDR1 and CDR2 are SGHAT and FQDESV (reference sequence). V was shortened by 1 base and J by 2 bases, with 9 bases between the two germline ends. The CDR3 loop spans 14 amino acids. CDR3 sequence reads: CASSLEGGPYEQYF. CDR3 DNA: TGTGCCAGCAGCTTAGAGGGAGGCCCCTACGAGCAGTACTTC.

The count of this clone is one. This chain connects TRBV19 to TRBJ2-7; 10 bases align to TRBD1. The CDR3 spans 15 residues. The germline V gene encodes CDR1 LNHDA and CDR2 SQIVND (reference sequence). The ends lost 1 base at V and 2 bases at J; junction bases unmatched: 2. CDR3 nucleotides: TGTGCCAGTAGTATAGGGGGGACAGGGGCCTACGAGCAGTACTTC. Translation: CASSIGGTGAYEQYF.

V is TRBV12-3 or TRBV12-4 and J is TRBJ1-4, with D perhaps TRBD1 (5 bases). V gave up 6 bases and J gave up 6 bases, with 8 bases separating them. This CDR3 is built from 12 residues. CDR3 residues: CASRWGYEKLFF. The CDR3 DNA reads as TGTGCCAGCAGGTGGGGGTATGAAAAACTGTTTTTT.

The rearrangement joins TRBV7-6 to TRBJ1-5; 7 bases line up with TRBD1. The germline V gene encodes CDR1 SGHVS and CDR2 FNYEAQ. CDR3 length: 17 amino acids. V shed 6 bases, J shed 5 bases, and the junction held 16 bases outside the gene matches. CDR3 coding DNA: TGTGCCAGCAGTTCACAAAACAGGGGACGTCTAGATCAGCCCCAGCATTTT. Residues: CASSSQNRGRLDQPQHF.

The chain uses TRBV27 and TRBJ2-2; D not certain. This CDR3 contains 16 residues. The V end lost 2 bases, the J end lost 3 bases, and 13 bases lay between the germline ends. Germline V gene data show CDR1 as MNHEY and CDR2 as SMNVEV (reference sequence). The CDR3 loop reads CASSLKDPDDTGELFF. DNA of the CDR3: TGTGCCAGCAGTTTAAAAGACCCTGACGACACCGGGGAGCTGTTTTTT.

This chain joins TRBV5-1 and TRBJ1-4; no clear D gene. Between the trimmed V and J ends, which lost 0 bases and 0 bases, there was a span of 9 bases. Germline CDR1 and CDR2: SGHRS and YFSETQ. This CDR3 region has 16 residues. The CDR3 loop is CASSLESVPTNEKLFF. The CDR3 DNA reads TGCGCCAGCAGCTTGGAGTCAGTTCCAACTAATGAAAAACTGTTTTTT.

The chain recombines TRBV30 with TRBJ2-5; D ambiguous. The length of the CDR3 is 10 residues. Trimming stripped 8 bases from V and 3 bases from J, with 7 bases between. The germline V gene has CDR1 GTSNPN and CDR2 SVGIG (reference sequence). CDR3 loop: CAGREETQYF. The DNA of the CDR3 is TGTGCCGGTAGAGAAGAGACCCAGTACTTC. Drawing the rest from reference TRBV30 and TRBJ2-5, the complete variable domain is SQTIHQWPATLVQPVGSPLSLECTVEGTSNPNLYWYRQAAGRGLQLLFYSVGIGQISSEVPQNLSASRPQDRQFILSSKKLLLSDSGFYLCAGREETQYFGPGTRLLVL.

This chain joins TRBV5-4 and TRBJ1-1; 9 bases align to TRBD1. The length of the CDR3 is 16 residues. V shed 4 bases, J shed 0 bases, and the junction held 7 bases outside the gene matches. From germline, CDR1 is SGHNT and CDR2 YYREEE (reference sequence). The CDR3 sequence is CASSRGQGTMNTEAFF. As DNA, the CDR3 is TGTGCCAGCAGCCGCGGACAGGGGACCATGAACACTGAAGCTTTCTTT.

The chain couples TRBV14 to TRBJ2-5; 10 bases line up with TRBD2. This CDR3 contains 15 residues. Germline V CDR1 and CDR2: SGHDN, FVKESK. V lost 3 bases to trimming and J lost 5 bases; unmatched junction nucleotides: 6. The CDR3 nucleotides read TGTGCCAGCAGCCAGCATAGCGGGAGGTATGAGACCCAGTACTTC. This encodes CASSQHSGRYETQYF. The entire variable domain, with the rest obtained from reference TRBV14 and TRBJ2-5, is as follows: EAGVTQFPSHSVIEKGQTVTLRCDPISGHDNLYWYRRVMGKEIKFLLHFVKESKQDESGMPNNRFLAERTGGTYSTLKVQPAELEDSGVYFCASSQHSGRYETQYFGPGTRLLVL.

This clone was seen only once. The rearrangement joins TRBV9 to TRBJ1-3; no firm D call. V was pared by 9 bases and J by 2 bases, with 6 bases between. The V gene's germline CDR1 is SGDLS and CDR2 YYNGEE. This CDR3 is 11 amino acids long. The CDR3: CATGAGNTIYF. The CDR3 nucleotides read TGTGCCACTGGGGCTGGAAACACCATATATTTT.

This chain joins TRBV5-6 and TRBJ2-1; D tentatively reads TRBD1 or TRBD2 (5 bases each). The CDR3 extends over 15 amino acids. V lost 4 bases to trimming and J lost 1 base, with 12 bases between them. Germline CDR1 and CDR2: SGHDT and YYEEEE. The CDR3: CASSMGTHSYNEQFF. CDR3 in DNA: TGTGCCAGCAGCATGGGGACCCATTCCTACAATGAGCAGTTCTTC.